This entry is about one T cell receptor beta chain. The sample belongs to a study of CD8 T cells in Susac syndrome. V lost 1 base, J lost 1 base, and 10 bases lay in between. This CDR3 has 15 amino acids. The germline gives CDR1 SGHKS, CDR2 YYEKEE (reference sequence). cDNA came from roughly 0.5 to 1 ug RNA primed by random hexamers. Multiplex immunoSEQ PCR targeted 54 Vbeta and 13 Jbeta TCR beta segments. TCRdb re-called the immunoSEQ multiplex PCR reads through MiXCR, storing one row per CDR3 protein. The sample lists about 200,000 distinct CDR3 sequences, under 95% occurring once. The TCR comes from a human donor in good health. The sample consisted of CD4+ T cells from PBMCs. The chain recombines TRBV5-5 with TRBJ2-3; D perhaps matches TRBD2 (5 bases). The CDR3, as DNA: TGTGCCAGCAGCTTGAGGGCGAGGGGCACAGATACGCAGTATTTT. This sequence encodes CASSLRARGTDTQYF.